The 23 T cell receptor beta chains presented below share a single source sample, sequenced in a study of T cell responses to AZD1222 COVID-19 vaccine. Clones were sequenced by immunoSEQ multiplex PCR, and TCRdb holds only the in-frame ones, with some missing. The table shows fewer than 150,000 clones, with 88% occurring only once. The sequences come from peripheral blood, collected 28 days after the second AZD1222 dose. Receptor source: an adult who received the AZD1222 COVID-19 vaccine.

This chain connects TRBV19 to TRBJ1-1, with D possibly TRBD1 on 6 matching bases. Germline CDR1 and CDR2: LNHDA and SQIVND (reference sequence). V was trimmed by 6 bases and J by 1 base, leaving 9 bases between them. The CDR3 loop spans 13 amino acids. CDR3 in amino acids: CASSDRQNTEAFF. The DNA for the CDR3 is TGTGCCAGTAGCGACAGGCAGAACACTGAAGCTTTCTTT.

This clone has a handful of counts. This chain connects TRBV19 to TRBJ2-3; D remains ambiguous. V was shortened by 2 bases and J by 5 bases, with 11 bases between the two germline ends. Germline CDR1 LNHDA, CDR2 SQIVND (reference sequence). CDR3 length: 14 residues. The CDR3 DNA follows: TGTGCCAGTAGTATATCGGCAGCTCTAGATACGCAGTATTTT. Translation: CASSISAALDTQYF.

There are a few counts of this clone. The chain carries TRBV6-5 and TRBJ2-1; 7 bases are shared with TRBD2. The CDR3 contains 15 residues. V trimming: 5 bases; J trimming: 6 bases; junction bases outside the gene matches: 10. The germline V gene encodes CDR1 MNHEY and CDR2 SVGAGI. Written as DNA, the CDR3 is TGTGCCAGCAGTCGCACTAGCGCCTTGATCAATGAGCAGTTCTTC. As protein: CASSRTSALINEQFF.

The chain carries TRBV2 and TRBJ1-4, with 10 nucleotides matching TRBD1. The CDR3 is made up of 17 amino acids. Germline V gene sequence: CDR1 SNHLY, CDR2 FYNNEI. V was clipped by 6 bases and J by 0 bases; unmatched bases: 7. This CDR3 is CASRRQGAPATNEKLFF. For the CDR3, the DNA is TGTGCCAGCAGAAGACAGGGGGCTCCGGCAACTAATGAAAAACTGTTTTTT.

V usage is TRBV6-5 and J usage is TRBJ2-1, with D uncertain. V gave up 3 bases and J gave up 7 bases, with 13 bases separating them. The germline gives CDR1 MNHEY, CDR2 SVGAGI. This CDR3 has 14 residues. The CDR3 reads CASSYTFSDNEQFF. Here the CDR3 DNA reads TGTGCCAGCAGTTATACATTCTCCGATAATGAGCAGTTCTTC.

This clone was observed once. The V and J genes are TRBV30 and TRBJ1-3; D remains ambiguous. The ends were cut back, 4 bases at V and 4 bases at J, with 11 bases in the middle. CDR3 length equals 13 residues. The V gene's germline CDR1 is GTSNPN and CDR2 SVGIG (reference sequence). The CDR3 reads CAWTSGDGNTIYF. For the CDR3, the DNA is TGTGCCTGGACATCGGGAGACGGAAACACCATATATTTT. The variable domain in full, with the rest retrieved from reference TRBV30 and TRBJ1-3, is SQTIHQWPATLVQPVGSPLSLECTVEGTSNPNLYWYRQAAGRGLQLLFYSVGIGQISSEVPQNLSASRPQDRQFILSSKKLLLSDSGFYLCAWTSGDGNTIYFGEGSWLTVV.

This clone was seen just once. The chain uses TRBV27 and TRBJ1-4, with 8 bases identical to TRBD1. CDR3 length equals 13 residues. Losses at the gene ends were 6 bases for V and 4 bases for J; bases not matched to a gene: 1. Germline V gives CDR1 MNHEY, CDR2 SMNVEV (reference sequence). Written as DNA, the CDR3 is TGTGCCAGCAGGACAGGGGATAATGAAAAACTGTTTTTT. Protein: CASRTGDNEKLFF.

The sample holds one count of this clone. The sample contains more than one DNA sequence encoding this CDR3. The gene calls are TRBV28 and TRBJ1-6, with 10 positions matching TRBD1. The CDR3 contains 14 residues. The ends lost 4 bases at V and 8 bases at J; junction bases unmatched: 2. Germline CDR1 and CDR2: MDHEN and SYDVKM. CDR3 residues: CASSSGQGDSPLHF. Here the CDR3 DNA reads TGTGCCAGCAGTTCCGGACAGGGGGATTCACCCCTCCACTTT.

This clone was observed a single time. The chain couples TRBV11-2 to TRBJ2-7, with TRBD2 matching over 8 bases. Losses at the gene ends were 1 base for V and 3 bases for J; bases not matched to a gene: 11. Germline CDR1 reads SGHAT; CDR2 reads FQNNGV. The CDR3 loop spans 17 amino acids. This CDR3 is CASSLVGLAGGFYEQYF. Written as DNA, the CDR3 is TGTGCCAGCAGCTTAGTAGGGTTGGCGGGGGGCTTCTACGAGCAGTACTTC. The full variable domain, in which reference TRBV11-2 and TRBJ2-7 provide the parts outside the CDR3, is EAGVAQSPRYKIIEKRQSVAFWCNPISGHATLYWYQQILGQGPKLLIQFQNNGVVDDSQLPKDRFSAERLKGVDSTLKIQPAKLEDSAVYLCASSLVGLAGGFYEQYFGPGTRLTVT.

The rearrangement joins TRBV4-2 to TRBJ1-5, with a weak D call TRBD1 (5 bases). The V gene's germline CDR1 is LGHNA and CDR2 YNFKEQ. The CDR3 extends over 14 amino acids. The V and J ends lost 3 bases and 3 bases respectively, with 9 bases between them. In DNA, the CDR3 is TGTGCCAGCAGCCAGACGGGGGACAATCAGCCCCAGCATTTT. It translates to CASSQTGDNQPQHF.

The chain uses TRBV5-6 and TRBJ2-7; D tentatively reads TRBD1 or TRBD2 (5 bases each). The CDR3 is made up of 13 amino acids. The germline CDR1 and CDR2 sequences are SGHDT and YYEEEE. V was cut by 6 bases and J by 3 bases, with 13 bases left in between. CDR3 nucleotides: TGTGCCAGCACCACGGGACGGGACTACGAGCAGTACTTC. It specifies CASTTGRDYEQYF.

The chain has TRBV18 and TRBJ2-3; D perhaps matches TRBD1 (5 bases). The germline CDR1 and CDR2 sequences are KGHSH and LQKENI. Trimming pared 2 bases from V and 6 bases from J, leaving 15 bases between. The CDR3 extends over 15 amino acids. In nucleotides, the CDR3 is TGTGCCAGCTCACCATGGTATCAGGGTATGGATACGCAGTATTTT. The encoded protein is CASSPWYQGMDTQYF.

The chain employs TRBV6-6 and TRBJ1-4; D possibly corresponds to TRBD1 (6 bases). V dropped 6 bases and J dropped 7 bases, with 15 bases sitting between them. CDR3 length equals 14 residues. Per the germline V gene, CDR1 is MNHNY and CDR2 is SVGAGI (reference sequence). CDR3 protein: CASRTGLNPEKLFF. The CDR3 DNA reads as TGTGCCAGCAGAACAGGGTTAAATCCTGAAAAACTGTTTTTT.

J is TRBJ2-7 and V is TRBV4-3, with D tentatively TRBD1 or TRBD2 (5 bases each). The CDR3 consists of 16 residues. Trimming took 0 bases from V and 2 from J, leaving 14 bases between them. Germline CDR1 is LGHNA and CDR2 is YSLEER. The DNA of the CDR3 is TGCGCCAGCAGCCAAGAAGTGAGGGACGGTACCTACGAGCAGTACTTC. Translated, it gives CASSQEVRDGTYEQYF.

V usage is TRBV5-4 and J usage is TRBJ2-1; 12 bases are shared with TRBD2. The ends lost 9 bases at V and 1 base at J; junction bases unmatched: 17. Germline V gene sequence: CDR1 SGHNT, CDR2 YYREEE (reference sequence). This CDR3 comprises 19 residues. The CDR3 reads CATSGGGGLAGGSYNEQFF. Written as DNA, the CDR3 is TGTGCCACCTCGGGAGGGGGGGGCCTAGCGGGAGGGTCCTACAATGAGCAGTTCTTC.

This clone was recorded once. CDR3 region: CASSFTPGLPQETQYF. CDR3 DNA: TGTGCCAGCAGTTTTACTCCGGGACTACCACAAGAGACCCAGTACTTC. The gene calls are TRBV27 and TRBJ2-5; 7 bases are shared with TRBD2. This CDR3 is 16 amino acids long. The germline CDR1 and CDR2 sequences are MNHEY and SMNVEV (reference sequence). J lost 2 bases, V lost 3 bases, and 9 bases had no gene match.

The chain carries TRBV6-5 and TRBJ1-1; 8 positions agree with TRBD1. V trimming: 6 bases; J trimming: 3 bases; junction bases outside the gene matches: 6. This CDR3 is built from 14 residues. From germline, CDR1 is MNHEY and CDR2 SVGAGI. DNA for the CDR3: TGTGCCAGCAGCCCCGGGACAGGATACACTGAAGCTTTCTTT. This translates into CASSPGTGYTEAFF.

J is TRBJ1-2 and V is TRBV5-6, with 7 bases aligning to TRBD1. Unmatched junction bases numbered 12, after V lost 5 bases and J lost 8 bases. The CDR3 totals 14 residues. Per the germline V gene, CDR1 is SGHDT and CDR2 is YYEEEE. The DNA for the CDR3 is TGTGCCAGCAGTTTTGGACAGGAGGTGGGCGGCTACACCTTC. Encoded protein: CASSFGQEVGGYTF.

The chain is built from TRBV29-1 and TRBJ1-4, with D maybe TRBD1 (6 bases). Germline V gene sequence: CDR1 SQVTM, CDR2 ANQGSEA. Trimming took 4 bases from V and 5 from J, leaving 11 bases between them. The CDR3 is 13 residues long. DNA of the CDR3: TGCAGCGTTGGAGACAGGAAAAATGAAAAACTGTTTTTT. The encoded protein is CSVGDRKNEKLFF.

This chain joins TRBV25-1 and TRBJ1-3; 9 nucleotides line up with TRBD1. V lost 4 bases to trimming and J lost 0 bases; unmatched junction nucleotides: 7. Germline values: CDR1 MGHDK, CDR2 SYGVNS. The CDR3 loop spans 17 amino acids. In nucleotides, the CDR3 is TGTGCCAGCAGTGGCCACAGGGGGCAAGGCTCTGGAAACACCATATATTTT. Translated, it gives CASSGHRGQGSGNTIYF.

The J gene is TRBJ1-2, the V gene TRBV5-1; no definite D call. V shed 3 bases and J shed 8 bases, with 11 bases lying between them. Germline-derived CDR1 and CDR2 are SGHRS and YFSETQ. The CDR3 is 12 residues long. CDR3 in DNA: TGCGCCAGCAGCTCTGGGATTCTCGGCTACACCTTC. Protein: CASSSGILGYTF.

The chain recombines TRBV5-1 with TRBJ1-6, with a weak D call TRBD1 (5 bases). The germline CDR1 and CDR2 sequences are SGHRS and YFSETQ. This CDR3 has 14 residues. V lost 0 bases to trimming and J lost 7 bases, with 8 bases between them. The CDR3 bases are TGCGCCAGCAGCTTGGGACAGCCAAATTCACCCCTCCACTTT. Amino acids: CASSLGQPNSPLHF.

This chain connects TRBV7-9 to TRBJ1-6; TRBD1 matches at 8 bases. The germline gives CDR1 SEHNR, CDR2 FQNEAQ (reference sequence). The CDR3 loop spans 13 amino acids. Trimming removed 5 bases from V and 10 bases from J; junction bases left unmatched: 4. The DNA of the CDR3 is TGTGCCAGCAGCCCGACAGGGGAATCACCCCTCCACTTT. It translates to CASSPTGESPLHF.